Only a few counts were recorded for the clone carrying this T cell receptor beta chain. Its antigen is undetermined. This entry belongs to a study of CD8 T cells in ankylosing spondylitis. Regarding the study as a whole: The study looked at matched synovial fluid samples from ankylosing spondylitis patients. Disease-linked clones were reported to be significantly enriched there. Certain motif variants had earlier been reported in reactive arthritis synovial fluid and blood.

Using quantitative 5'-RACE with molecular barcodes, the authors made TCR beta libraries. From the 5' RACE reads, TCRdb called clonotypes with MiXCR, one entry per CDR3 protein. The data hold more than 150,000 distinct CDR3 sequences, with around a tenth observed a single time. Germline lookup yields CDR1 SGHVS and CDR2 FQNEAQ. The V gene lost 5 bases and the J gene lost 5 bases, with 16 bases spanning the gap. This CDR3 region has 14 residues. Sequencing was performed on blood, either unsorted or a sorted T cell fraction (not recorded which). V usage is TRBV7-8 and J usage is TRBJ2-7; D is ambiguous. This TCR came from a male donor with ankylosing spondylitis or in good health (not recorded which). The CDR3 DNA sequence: TGTGCCAGCAGCCCTCAAGGCATTCTGGACGAGCAGTACTTC. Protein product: CASSPQGILDEQYF.